This TCR beta chain was documented in a study of blood T cell repertoires in COVID-19 (dated by TCRdb to 2018 to 2021). Background for the entire study: The collaborator samples originated in the United States, Italy and Spain and spanned the acute and convalescent phases of COVID-19. Where available, HLA class I and class II types were obtained from metadata supplied by the sample provider rather than from assay-based typing. The samples were drawn from the first 160 participants of the ongoing ImmuneRACE study and from 950 to 1,500 subjects provided by 6 global collaborators. The dataset comprised deeply sampled blood TCRbeta repertoires from subjects exposed to, actively infected with, or recovered from COVID-19. A de-identified subject ID, COVID-19 status, age in years and sex were almost always included in the sample metadata. The prospective study material was composed of cDNA or gDNA derived from T cells, B-cell-depleted T cells, or PBMCs. The repertoires were made available in a free public database intended to serve as a resource for research on the immune response to SARS-CoV-2. What the work shows at the level of the full study, not this receptor alone: Clinical and demographic metadata were provided uncurated, with the amount varying by source and participant.

As regards this clone: Its antigen specificity is not known. The record has no base qualities; no much larger clone is one base away.

The CDR3 numbers 11 residues from cysteine through phenylalanine. The entry retains the CDR3 DNA only, 33 bases that are in frame from base 1. V loses 2 bases, J loses 7 bases, and the germline ends lie 5 bases apart. TCRbeta CDR3 regions were amplified from genomic DNA by means of the immunoSEQ Assay, a bias-controlled multiplex PCR. Regarding the original processing steps: Nucleated cell counts per sample were estimated from amplification of reference gene primers within the assay. Sequence reads were collapsed and filtered to measure the absolute abundance of every unique TCRbeta CDR3 rearrangement. For each sample, productive Simpson clonality was calculated as the square root of Simpson's diversity index over productive rearrangements. Sourced from immuneACCESS, this table was stored by TCRdb with only in-frame sequences that have V and J called. A share of the clones is absent; for the studies checked, an unresolved V gene accounts for under half, and the remainder has no known explanation. That table supplies the V and J calls and clone size; D and trimming were determined from the DNA. For this sample the table gives fewer than 300,000 clones, of which about 89% were detected only once. The ten largest clones take up around 9.5% of the sample.

A second Seattle source provided samples from volunteer blood donors who had recovered from COVID-19. Collaborating institutions collected whole blood in K2EDTA tubes following their own protocols. For TCRbeta analysis, collaborators shipped samples as frozen whole blood, isolated PBMCs, or DNA extracted from either of those sample types. This receptor was identified in a middle-aged man who had recovered from COVID-19. Here the chain combines TRBV12-3 or TRBV12-4 and TRBJ1-1, with the D gene uncertain. Sequenced material: peripheral blood. CDR3 region: CASSLRGEAFF. The base sequence is TGTGCCAGCAGTTTACGGGGTGAAGCTTTCTTT.